Below, 20 T cell receptor beta chains from the same sample are listed, as sequenced in a study of cytomegalovirus exposure and HLA in healthy donors. With 60 Vbeta and 13 Jbeta primers, the PCR was carried out. Measured with immunoSEQ multiplex PCR; TCRdb has only the in-frame clones, and not every one. The table lists some 98,000 clones, about 70% of them singletons. The sequenced sample was PBMCs. The receptors come from a human donor in good health.

The chain links TRBV7-2 to TRBJ1-1, with TRBD1 matching over 9 bases. The germline CDR1 and CDR2 sequences are SGHTA and FQGNSA. The CDR3 runs to 14 residues. V was clipped by 0 bases and J by 12 bases; unmatched bases: 8. CDR3 nucleotide sequence: TGTGCCAGCAGCTTAGCGGGACAGGGCCGTCGTTCTTTCTTT. Translation: CASSLAGQGRRSFF.

The table lists this clone with a count of one. The chain carries TRBV5-6 and TRBJ1-4, with 8 bases fitting TRBD1. This CDR3 has 16 amino acids. The germline V gene has CDR1 SGHDT and CDR2 YYEEEE. J gave up 4 bases and V 2 bases, and 7 bases lay outside the gene matches. The CDR3 is CASSLSGQGHNEKLFF. The CDR3 DNA sequence: TGTGCCAGCAGCTTATCCGGACAGGGACATAATGAAAAACTGTTTTTT. Full variable domain (outside the CDR3, taken from reference TRBV5-6 and TRBJ1-4): DAGVTQSPTHLIKTRGQQVTLRCSPKSGHDTVSWYQQALGQGPQFIFQYYEEEERQRGNFPDRFSGHQFPNYSSELNVNALLLGDSALYLCASSLSGQGHNEKLFFGSGTQLSVL.

This chain connects TRBV15 to TRBJ2-1; 8 positions agree with TRBD1. The CDR3 spans 17 residues. Losses at the gene ends were 0 bases for V and 6 bases for J; bases not matched to a gene: 10. Germline assignment: CDR1 LNHNV and CDR2 YYDKDF (reference sequence). This CDR3 is CATSRDLRVQGVNEQFF. CDR3 nucleotides: TGTGCCACCAGCAGAGATCTAAGGGTACAGGGGGTCAATGAGCAGTTCTTC. Full variable domain (rest looked up from reference TRBV15 and TRBJ2-1): DAMVIQNPRYQVTQFGKPVTLSCSQTLNHNVMYWYQQKSSQAPKLLFHYYDKDFNNEADTPDNFQSRRPNTSFCFLDIRSPGLGDTAMYLCATSRDLRVQGVNEQFFGPGTRLTVL.

Here the CDR3 reads CASSLASAGAETQYF. The CDR3 DNA follows: TGTGCCAGCAGCTTAGCATCGGCAGGGGCAGAGACCCAGTACTTC. V usage is TRBV7-2 and J usage is TRBJ2-5, with D perhaps matching TRBD1 (6 bases). The germline V and J ends were trimmed by 0 bases and 4 bases, with 12 bases remaining between them. The CDR3 is 15 residues long. CDR1 and CDR2 from the germline V gene are SGHTA and FQGNSA.

The genes are TRBV6-6 and TRBJ1-6; TRBD1 might be the D (5 bases). Trimming cost V 0 bases and J 11 bases, with 17 bases left between them. This CDR3 region has 16 residues. CDR1 and CDR2 (germline): MNHNY, SVGAGI (reference sequence). This chain's CDR3 is CASSYSSTFSGTPLHF. CDR3 nucleotides: TGTGCCAGCAGTTACTCGAGCACTTTCTCAGGGACACCCCTCCACTTT.

The chain recombines TRBV5-6 with TRBJ2-7, with D possibly matching TRBD2 (5 bases). Germline assignment: CDR1 SGHDT and CDR2 YYEEEE. The CDR3 runs to 15 residues. Trimming stripped 5 bases from V and 0 bases from J, with 15 bases between. The CDR3: CASRRRPAASYEQYF. The CDR3, as DNA: TGTGCCAGCAGACGCCGGCCAGCGGCCTCCTACGAGCAGTACTTC.

This clone was found a few times. V gene TRBV5-4 combines with J gene TRBJ2-7, with 11 bases that match TRBD1. The germline CDR1 and CDR2 sequences are SGHNT and YYREEE (reference sequence). The V gene end was trimmed by 4 bases and the J gene end by 5 bases; junction bases not matched to a gene: 8. This CDR3 comprises 15 residues. CDR3 in DNA: TGTGCCAGCAGCACCCCTTGGACAGGGGGCAACGAGCAGTACTTC. This encodes CASSTPWTGGNEQYF. Together with reference TRBV5-4 and TRBJ2-7, the CDR3 gives the full variable domain: ETGVTQSPTHLIKTRGQQVTLRCSSQSGHNTVSWYQQALGQGPQFIFQYYREEENGRGNFPPRFSGLQFPNYSSELNVNALELDDSALYLCASSTPWTGGNEQYFGPGTRLTVT.

The chain recombines TRBV19 with TRBJ2-6; TRBD1 matches 7 bases. The CDR3 has 16 residues. Trimming removed 4 bases from V and 2 bases from J; junction bases left unmatched: 5. Germline assignment: CDR1 LNHDA and CDR2 SQIVND (reference sequence). This CDR3 reads CASSTRTGTGANVLTF. The CDR3 DNA sequence: TGTGCCAGTAGTACCCGGACAGGAACTGGGGCCAACGTCCTGACTTTC.

This sequence joins TRBV7-9 and TRBJ2-5, with D possibly being TRBD2 (6 bases). The CDR3 spans 14 residues. The germline gives CDR1 SEHNR, CDR2 FQNEAQ (reference sequence). Trimming left V 1 base short and J 7 bases short, with 13 bases between. CDR3 loop: CASSLGGTYGTQYF. In DNA, the CDR3 is TGTGCCAGCAGCTTAGGTGGGACTTACGGGACCCAGTACTTC.

The rearrangement links TRBV19 to TRBJ2-7; 11 nucleotides line up with TRBD2. J gave up 6 bases and V 5 bases, and 6 bases lay outside the gene matches. The length of the CDR3 is 14 residues. Germline V gives CDR1 LNHDA, CDR2 SQIVND (reference sequence). Here the CDR3 reads CASSVTGTSGEQYF. DNA for the CDR3: TGTGCCAGTAGTGTTACCGGGACTAGCGGCGAGCAGTACTTC.

This clone was observed a single time. The chain joins TRBV25-1 to TRBJ2-7; 7 nucleotides line up with TRBD1. The CDR3 is 12 residues long. Trimming at V came to 8 bases and at J to 3 bases, leaving 4 bases not matched to a gene. Germline loops: CDR1 MGHDK, CDR2 SYGVNS. The CDR3 loop is CASGDRVYEQYF. CDR3 bases: TGTGCCAGCGGAGACAGGGTCTACGAGCAGTACTTC.

The rearrangement joins TRBV10-3 to TRBJ2-5; 10 bases map to TRBD2. Germline lookup yields CDR1 ENHRY and CDR2 SYGVKD. J gave up 0 bases and V 5 bases, and 3 bases lay outside the gene matches. The CDR3 extends over 15 amino acids. The CDR3 region is CAISRTSGHQETQYF. CDR3 nucleotides: TGTGCCATCAGTAGGACTAGCGGACACCAAGAGACCCAGTACTTC.

In DNA, the CDR3 is TGTGCCAGCTCACCAAAAGCGGGGGGGTCCAATGAGCAGTTCTTC. Translated: CASSPKAGGSNEQFF. The chain employs TRBV18 and TRBJ2-1; 10 bases match TRBD2. The J segment lost 6 bases and the V segment lost 2 bases, leaving 4 bases of the junction unmatched. In germline, CDR1 is KGHSH, CDR2 LQKENI. The CDR3 is made up of 15 amino acids.

This clone showed up just a few times. The chain links TRBV5-1 to TRBJ2-3; a weak D match, TRBD1 (6 bases). The CDR3 has 16 residues. Trimming left V 4 bases short and J 4 bases short, with 19 bases between. The germline V gene has CDR1 SGHRS and CDR2 YFSETQ. The CDR3 DNA reads TGCGCCAGCAGCCTCCTTAAACAGGGTTCGGCAGATACGCAGTATTTT. Amino acid sequence: CASSLLKQGSADTQYF.

The chain links TRBV5-4 to TRBJ2-1; TRBD2 might be the D (5 bases). The CDR3 consists of 14 residues. Germline loops: CDR1 SGHNT, CDR2 YYREEE (reference sequence). Trimming took off 4 bases at V and 5 bases at J, with 13 bases between the two ends. The CDR3 loop is CASSHFTRDNEQFF. The DNA of the CDR3 is TGTGCCAGCAGCCATTTCACTAGAGACAATGAGCAGTTCTTC.

This clone was seen only a few times. The chain is built from TRBV19 and TRBJ2-1; D may be TRBD2 (7 bases). CDR3 length: 12 residues. CDR1 is LNHDA, CDR2 SQIVND, per germline (reference sequence). V lost 3 bases and J lost 12, with 12 bases in between. The CDR3 loop reads CASSIRGGGQFF. The CDR3, as DNA: TGTGCCAGTAGTATTCGGGGAGGGGGGCAGTTCTTC.

The V call is TRBV6-5, the J call TRBJ2-5, with TRBD2 matching over 16 bases. CDR1 is MNHEY, CDR2 SVGAGI, per germline. J gave up 3 bases and V 2 bases, and 0 bases lay outside the gene matches. The CDR3 length is 16 residues. CDR3 sequence: CASSYGTSGGEETQYF. The CDR3, as DNA: TGTGCCAGCAGTTACGGGACTAGCGGGGGGGAAGAGACCCAGTACTTC.

The rearrangement joins TRBV5-1 to TRBJ2-3, with D possibly being TRBD2 (7 bases). Deletions cut 0 bases from V and 5 bases from J, with 16 bases between. From germline, CDR1 is SGHRS and CDR2 YFSETQ. This CDR3 comprises 16 residues. CDR3: CASSLATGGRGDTQYF. CDR3 coding DNA: TGCGCCAGCAGCTTGGCAACGGGGGGCCGGGGAGATACGCAGTATTTT. Filled out from reference TRBV5-1 and TRBJ2-3, the complete variable domain reads KAGVTQTPRYLIKTRGQQVTLSCSPISGHRSVSWYQQTPGQGLQFLFEYFSETQRNKGNFPGRFSGRQFSNSRSEMNVSTLELGDSALYLCASSLATGGRGDTQYFGPGTRLTVL.

CDR3 DNA sequence: TGTGCCAGCAGCCAACACATGACAGGGAACACTGAAGCTTTCTTT. It translates to CASSQHMTGNTEAFF. The chain is built from TRBV14 and TRBJ1-1; D is perhaps TRBD1 (6 bases). V was pared by 2 bases and J by 1 base, with 11 bases between. Germline CDR1 is SGHDN and CDR2 is FVKESK. This CDR3 has 15 residues. Complete variable domain (other parts from reference TRBV14 and TRBJ1-1): EAGVTQFPSHSVIEKGQTVTLRCDPISGHDNLYWYRRVMGKEIKFLLHFVKESKQDESGMPNNRFLAERTGGTYSTLKVQPAELEDSGVYFCASSQHMTGNTEAFFGQGTRLTVV.

The CDR3 nucleotides are TGCGCCAGCAGCTTGGAATCAAACACCGGGGAGCTGTTTTTT. Encoded protein: CASSLESNTGELFF. The V call is TRBV5-1, the J call TRBJ2-2; D gene unclear. This CDR3 comprises 14 residues. V lost 0 bases to trimming and J lost 2 bases, with 5 bases between them. Germline V CDR1 and CDR2: SGHRS, YFSETQ.